A single sample gave rise to the 31 T cell receptor beta chains below, sequenced in a study of radiotherapy plus CTLA-4 blockade in lung cancer. Sequenced by immunoSEQ multiplex PCR; TCRdb stores in-frame clones only, minus some. The data show some 51,000 clones, around 79% seen once. Sequences were derived from peripheral blood, sampled from a patient treated with radiotherapy plus ipilimumab. These receptors all come from a human donor with non-small cell lung cancer whose response to radiotherapy plus ipilimumab could not be evaluated.

This clone was found once. This sequence joins TRBV5-4 and TRBJ1-2; 7 bases map to TRBD1. The ends lost 0 bases at V and 4 bases at J; junction bases unmatched: 6. Looked up from germline, CDR1 is SGHNT and CDR2 is YYREEE (reference sequence). The CDR3 runs to 15 residues. CDR3 residues: CASSLGQNRGYGYTF. CDR3 DNA: TGTGCCAGCAGCTTGGGCCAAAACAGGGGCTATGGCTACACCTTC.

J is TRBJ2-1 and V is TRBV7-9, with 10 bases fitting TRBD1. The V segment lost 5 bases and the J segment 3 bases; nucleotides outside the gene matches: 4. Per germline, CDR1 SEHNR and CDR2 FQNEAQ (reference sequence). The CDR3 consists of 15 residues. Here the CDR3 reads CASSHGQGGYNEQFF. In DNA, the CDR3 is TGTGCCAGCAGCCACGGACAGGGGGGCTACAATGAGCAGTTCTTC.

The rearrangement joins TRBV2 to TRBJ1-5, with 7 bases that match TRBD1. The ends lost 2 bases at V and 5 bases at J; junction bases unmatched: 3. This CDR3 is built from 14 residues. From germline, CDR1 is SNHLY and CDR2 FYNNEI. CDR3 sequence (DNA): TGTGCCAGCAGTGAAAGGACAGGCTATCAGCCCCAGCATTTT. Its translation: CASSERTGYQPQHF.

The gene calls are TRBV5-1 and TRBJ2-5, with TRBD1 matching 9 bases. The J call may be mistaken, given a closer DNA end match to TRBJ2-7. Germline assignment: CDR1 SGHRS and CDR2 YFSETQ. The CDR3 has 14 residues. CDR3 sequence: CASSTTGQGYEQYF. The CDR3 region has the DNA TGCGCCAGCAGCACAACGGGACAGGGATACGAGCAGTACTTC.

This chain joins TRBV30 and TRBJ2-1; TRBD2 agrees at 10 bases. V lost 8 bases and J lost 5; bases outside the gene matches: 9. This CDR3 region has 14 residues. Per the germline V gene, CDR1 is GTSNPN and CDR2 is SVGIG (reference sequence). In DNA, the CDR3 is TGTGCCGGCGCCCGTGGACTAGCGGACAATGAGCAGTTCTTC. Its translation: CAGARGLADNEQFF. The entire variable domain, with the rest obtained from reference TRBV30 and TRBJ2-1, is as follows: SQTIHQWPATLVQPVGSPLSLECTVEGTSNPNLYWYRQAAGRGLQLLFYSVGIGQISSEVPQNLSASRPQDRQFILSSKKLLLSDSGFYLCAGARGLADNEQFFGPGTRLTVL.

This clone was observed once. This chain links TRBV18 with TRBJ2-3; tentatively, D is TRBD1 (6 bases). CDR3 length: 14 residues. Germline V gene lookup returns CDR1 KGHSH and CDR2 LQKENI. V was trimmed by 0 bases and J by 4 bases, leaving 8 bases between them. Here the CDR3 DNA reads TGTGCCAGCTCACCACCGGGGGCCGCAGATACGCAGTATTTT. It is translated as CASSPPGAADTQYF. Full variable domain (outside the CDR3, taken from reference TRBV18 and TRBJ2-3): NAGVMQNPRHLVRRRGQEARLRCSPMKGHSHVYWYRQLPEEGLKFMVYLQKENIIDESGMPKERFSAEFPKEGPSILRIQQVVRGDSAAYFCASSPPGAADTQYFGPGTRLTVL.

The gene calls are TRBV7-8 and TRBJ1-2; 8 nucleotides line up with TRBD1. The CDR3 runs 14 residues. Germline CDR1 is SGHVS and CDR2 is FQNEAQ. The V gene end was trimmed by 4 bases and the J gene end by 5 bases; junction bases not matched to a gene: 6. CDR3 in DNA: TGTGCCAGCAGCTCAGGACAGGGCGGTTATGGCTACACCTTC. Translation gives CASSSGQGGYGYTF.

The chain couples TRBV19 to TRBJ2-2; weak D call: TRBD2 (6 bases). Germline loops: CDR1 LNHDA, CDR2 SQIVND (reference sequence). This CDR3 spans 17 amino acids. Trimming took 11 bases from V and 6 from J, leaving 28 bases between them. The CDR3 DNA is TGTGCCTCCCACAGGTCGGGGGACTCGGTTCGCCCCGGGGAGCTGTTTTTT. This sequence encodes CASHRSGDSVRPGELFF. Using reference TRBV19 and TRBJ2-2 for the parts outside the CDR3, the full variable domain is DGGITQSPKYLFRKEGQNVTLSCEQNLNHDAMYWYRQDPGQGLRLIYYSQIVNDFQKGDIAEGYSVSREKKESFPLTVTSAQKNPTAFYLCASHRSGDSVRPGELFFGEGSRLTVL.

The chain uses TRBV27 and TRBJ2-5, with TRBD2 identical over 11 bases. CDR1 and CDR2 (germline): MNHEY, SMNVEV (reference sequence). The CDR3 consists of 14 residues. Trimming cost V 7 bases and J 7 bases; bases outside gene matches: 8. Here the CDR3 reads CASKGLAALGTQYF. CDR3 sequence (DNA): TGTGCCAGCAAGGGACTAGCGGCACTCGGGACCCAGTACTTC.

The chain links TRBV18 to TRBJ2-1; TRBD2 matches 8 bases. J gave up 8 bases and V 0 bases, and 6 bases lay outside the gene matches. The CDR3 length is 15 residues. Looked up from germline, CDR1 is KGHSH and CDR2 is LQKENI. As DNA, the CDR3 is TGTGCCAGCTCACCACCGAGCGGGAGCATCGATGAGCAGTTCTTC. The encoded protein is CASSPPSGSIDEQFF.

This chain joins TRBV25-1 and TRBJ2-1; TRBD1 is a possible D gene (6 bases). Trimming pared 4 bases from V and 2 bases from J, leaving 12 bases between. Germline CDR1 reads MGHDK; CDR2 reads SYGVNS. The CDR3 loop spans 15 amino acids. CDR3 in DNA: TGTGCCAGCAGTGCCGGGACAACCCCCTACAATGAGCAGTTCTTC. Translated: CASSAGTTPYNEQFF.

The chain uses TRBV19 and TRBJ2-7; 12 positions agree with TRBD1. V lost 5 bases to trimming and J lost 3 bases; unmatched junction nucleotides: 5. CDR1 LNHDA and CDR2 SQIVND come from the germline V gene (reference sequence). The CDR3 has 15 residues. CDR3 coding DNA: TGTGCCAGTAGTGCCGGGACAGGGGGCATCTACGAGCAGTACTTC. This encodes CASSAGTGGIYEQYF. Combining the CDR3 with reference TRBV19 and TRBJ2-7 gives the whole variable domain DGGITQSPKYLFRKEGQNVTLSCEQNLNHDAMYWYRQDPGQGLRLIYYSQIVNDFQKGDIAEGYSVSREKKESFPLTVTSAQKNPTAFYLCASSAGTGGIYEQYFGPGTRLTVT.

The chain carries TRBV30 and TRBJ1-2, with 7 bases fitting TRBD1. Germline V CDR1 and CDR2: GTSNPN, SVGIG (reference sequence). V lost 4 bases, J lost 3 bases, and 8 bases stayed unmatched. The CDR3 spans 14 residues. The CDR3 DNA is TGTGCCTGGACCTGGACAGGCTGGGACTATGGCTACACCTTC. Amino acids: CAWTWTGWDYGYTF.

CDR3 sequence reads: CSVAGTGRYGYTF. CDR3 bases: TGCAGCGTAGCCGGGACAGGGAGGTATGGCTACACCTTC. The chain is built from TRBV29-1 and TRBJ1-2; 9 bases match TRBD1. Looked up from germline, CDR1 is SQVTM and CDR2 is ANQGSEA. The V gene end was trimmed by 6 bases and the J gene end by 5 bases; junction bases not matched to a gene: 7. This CDR3 has 13 residues. Full variable domain (remainder filled in from reference TRBV29-1 and TRBJ1-2): SAVISQKPSRDICQRGTSLTIQCQVDSQVTMMFWYRQQPGQSLTLIATANQGSEATYESGFVIDKFPISRPNLTFSTLTVSNMSPEDSSIYLCSVAGTGRYGYTFGSGTRLTVV.

The chain recombines TRBV15 with TRBJ1-5; no clear D. Trimming left V 5 bases short and J 5 bases short, with 16 bases between. The CDR3 is 15 amino acids. Germline values: CDR1 LNHNV, CDR2 YYDKDF (reference sequence). The CDR3 sequence: CATSGREGDYQPQHF. The DNA for the CDR3 is TGTGCCACCAGCGGCCGGGAGGGCGACTATCAGCCCCAGCATTTT.

The rearrangement links TRBV7-8 to TRBJ2-1, with TRBD2 identical over 7 bases. This CDR3 region has 14 residues. V lost 3 bases, J lost 6 bases, and 5 bases stayed unmatched. Germline V lookup: CDR1 SGHVS, CDR2 FQNEAQ. The CDR3 reads CASSFWGGLNEQFF. For the CDR3, the DNA is TGTGCCAGCAGCTTTTGGGGGGGACTCAATGAGCAGTTCTTC. Supplemented by reference TRBV7-8 and TRBJ2-1, the full variable domain reads GAGVSQSPRYKVAKRGQDVALRCDPISGHVSLFWYQQALGQGPEFLTYFQNEAQLDKSGLPSDRFFAERPEGSVSTLKIQRTQQEDSAVYLCASSFWGGLNEQFFGPGTRLTVL.

This clone appeared a few times. The chain combines TRBV9 with TRBJ1-1, with a possible D match to TRBD1 (5 bases). The germline CDR1 and CDR2 sequences are SGDLS and YYNGEE. V was trimmed by 4 bases and J by 0 bases, leaving 7 bases between them. This CDR3 is built from 13 residues. DNA of the CDR3: TGTGCCAGCAGCTCAGGGCTGAACACTGAAGCTTTCTTT. Translating gives CASSSGLNTEAFF.

As DNA, the CDR3 is TGTGCCAGCAGTTGGCAGAGCAATCAGCCCCAGCATTTT. Its translation: CASSWQSNQPQHF. The rearrangement links TRBV28 to TRBJ1-5; D call uncertain. This CDR3 is built from 13 residues. The germline V gene encodes CDR1 MDHEN and CDR2 SYDVKM. The V gene lost 4 bases and the J gene lost 1 base, with 5 bases spanning the gap.

A word on this clone: This CDR3 is also generated by other DNA sequences in the sample. The V and J genes are TRBV2 and TRBJ2-7; 11 bases map to TRBD2. The CDR3 extends over 14 amino acids. V trimming: 6 bases; J trimming: 1 base; junction bases outside the gene matches: 2. Germline V lookup: CDR1 SNHLY, CDR2 FYNNEI. The CDR3 reads CASSGTSGSYEQYF. CDR3 DNA sequence: TGTGCCAGCAGCGGGACTAGCGGATCCTACGAGCAGTACTTC.

The rearrangement uses TRBV7-2 and TRBJ1-1, with 7 bases that match TRBD1. This CDR3 contains 13 residues. The V gene's germline CDR1 is SGHTA and CDR2 FQGNSA. The junction had 7 bases not matched to a gene; V was cut back by 7 bases and J by 5 bases. As DNA, the CDR3 is TGTGCCAGCAACGAGGGGGCGCCTACTGAAGCTTTCTTT. The encoded protein is CASNEGAPTEAFF.

V usage is TRBV28 and J usage is TRBJ2-7; weak D call: TRBD2 (6 bases). The CDR3 runs to 13 residues. Deletions cut 10 bases from V and 4 bases from J, with 17 bases between. Germline V gene data show CDR1 as MDHEN and CDR2 as SYDVKM. DNA of the CDR3: TGTGCCACCCACGGGGGTATCCCTTACGAGCAGTACTTC. As protein: CATHGGIPYEQYF. Based on the CDR3 plus reference TRBV28 and TRBJ2-7, the full variable domain is DVKVTQSSRYLVKRTGEKVFLECVQDMDHENMFWYRQDPGLGLRLIYFSYDVKMKEKGDIPEGYSVSREKKERFSLILESASTNQTSMYLCATHGGIPYEQYFGPGTRLTVT.

CDR3 loop: CASSYSRRADTQYF. DNA of the CDR3: TGTGCCAGCAGTTACTCGCGGAGGGCAGATACGCAGTATTTT. V and J are TRBV6-5 and TRBJ2-3, with TRBD2 as a possible D gene (6 bases). The CDR3 length is 14 residues. V was clipped by 0 bases and J by 4 bases, with 8 bases between them. The germline V gene has CDR1 MNHEY and CDR2 SVGAGI.

The chain recombines TRBV11-1 with TRBJ1-6, with 7 bases aligning to TRBD1. The CDR3 length is 15 residues. Germline V CDR1 and CDR2: SGHAT, FQDESV (reference sequence). V lost 4 bases, J lost 5 bases, and 5 bases stayed unmatched. The DNA for the CDR3 is TGTGCCAGCAGCTACGGGGACAGAAATAATTCACCCCTCCACTTT. As protein: CASSYGDRNNSPLHF.

The chain couples TRBV27 to TRBJ2-2, with TRBD1 matching over 7 bases. From germline, CDR1 is MNHEY and CDR2 SMNVEV (reference sequence). V trimming: 5 bases; J trimming: 8 bases; junction bases outside the gene matches: 8. The CDR3 is 14 amino acids. CDR3 amino acids: CASSLNRGSGELFF. Here the CDR3 DNA reads TGTGCCAGCAGTCTAAACAGGGGTTCGGGGGAGCTGTTTTTT.

The gene calls are TRBV5-1 and TRBJ1-1; TRBD1 is a possible D gene (6 bases). V lost 5 bases and J 6 bases, leaving 17 bases between the germline ends. The germline V gene has CDR1 SGHRS and CDR2 YFSETQ. The CDR3 runs to 14 residues. The chain's CDR3 is CASRSIPGVAEAFF. The DNA for the CDR3 is TGCGCCAGCAGGTCAATTCCAGGGGTGGCTGAAGCTTTCTTT.

The chain uses TRBV19 and TRBJ2-1; 7 nucleotides align to TRBD2. Germline CDR1 LNHDA, CDR2 SQIVND (reference sequence). CDR3 length: 14 residues. After removal of 1 base from V and 12 bases from J, the junction contained 9 bases not matched to a gene. This CDR3 is CASSIGLAGPGQFF. CDR3 DNA sequence: TGTGCCAGTAGTATAGGACTAGCCGGCCCCGGGCAGTTCTTC.

For the CDR3, the DNA is TGTGCCAGCAGCAGATTGACAGACGCAACTAATGAAAAACTGTTTTTT. Translation gives CASSRLTDATNEKLFF. The rearrangement joins TRBV7-8 to TRBJ1-4, with D possibly matching TRBD1 (5 bases). The CDR3 runs to 16 residues. The V gene lost 5 bases and the J gene lost 0 bases, with 13 bases spanning the gap. CDR1 is SGHVS and CDR2 is FQNEAQ in the germline V gene.

The chain links TRBV6-5 to TRBJ1-3; TRBD1 matches at 9 bases. The germline V gene encodes CDR1 MNHEY and CDR2 SVGAGI. V lost 4 bases and J lost 3; bases outside the gene matches: 4. This CDR3 has 15 amino acids. CDR3 bases: TGTGCCAGCAGTTCAAACAGGGGGCGTGGAAACACCATATATTTT. It yields the protein CASSSNRGRGNTIYF.

This clone was detected a few times. This chain connects TRBV6-1 to TRBJ1-2; D is uncertain. With 8 bases removed from V and 0 bases from J, the gap between germline ends came to 7 bases. Germline V gene sequence: CDR1 MNHNS, CDR2 SASEGT. The CDR3 loop spans 12 amino acids. CDR3 amino acids: CASSETNYGYTF. The CDR3 DNA reads as TGTGCCAGCTCGGAGACTAACTATGGCTACACCTTC.

This chain connects TRBV5-1 to TRBJ2-2; 10 bases are a match to TRBD2. The CDR3 is 15 residues long. Germline V gene lookup returns CDR1 SGHRS and CDR2 YFSETQ. Trimming at V came to 4 bases and at J to 3 bases, leaving 3 bases not matched to a gene. CDR3 in amino acids: CASSIAGGDTGELFF. DNA for the CDR3: TGCGCCAGCAGCATAGCGGGAGGAGACACCGGGGAGCTGTTTTTT.

V and J are TRBV9 and TRBJ1-2, with D unclear. The CDR3 totals 16 residues. The V end was cut by 4 bases, the J end by 0 bases, with 16 bases between. Germline loops: CDR1 SGDLS, CDR2 YYNGEE. In nucleotides, the CDR3 is TGTGCCAGCAGCCGTTTGTGGGCTACAGCTAACTATGGCTACACCTTC. It encodes CASSRLWATANYGYTF. Looking up the rest from reference TRBV9 and TRBJ1-2 gives the full variable domain: DSGVTQTPKHLITATGQRVTLRCSPRSGDLSVYWYQQSLDQGLQFLIQYYNGEERAKGNILERFSAQQFPDLHSELNLSSLELGDSALYFCASSRLWATANYGYTFGSGTRLTVV.